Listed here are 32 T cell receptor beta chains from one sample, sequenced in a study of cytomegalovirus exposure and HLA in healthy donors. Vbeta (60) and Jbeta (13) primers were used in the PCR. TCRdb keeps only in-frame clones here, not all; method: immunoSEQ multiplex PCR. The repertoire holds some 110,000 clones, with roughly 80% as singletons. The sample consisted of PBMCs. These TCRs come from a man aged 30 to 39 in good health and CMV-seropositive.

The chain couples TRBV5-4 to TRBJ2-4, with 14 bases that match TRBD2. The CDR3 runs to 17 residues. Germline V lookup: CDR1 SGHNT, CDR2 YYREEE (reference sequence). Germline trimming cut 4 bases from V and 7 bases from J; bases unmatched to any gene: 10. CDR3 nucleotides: TGTGCCAGCAGCCCTACGACTAGCGGGAGGGCCGCGAACATTCAGTACTTC. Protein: CASSPTTSGRAANIQYF.

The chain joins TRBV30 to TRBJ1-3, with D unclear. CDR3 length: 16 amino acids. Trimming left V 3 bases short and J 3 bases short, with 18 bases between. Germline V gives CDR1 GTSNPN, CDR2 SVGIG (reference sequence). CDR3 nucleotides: TGTGCCTGGAGCACGCACCGGGGTCGTGGTGGAAACACCATATATTTT. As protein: CAWSTHRGRGGNTIYF.

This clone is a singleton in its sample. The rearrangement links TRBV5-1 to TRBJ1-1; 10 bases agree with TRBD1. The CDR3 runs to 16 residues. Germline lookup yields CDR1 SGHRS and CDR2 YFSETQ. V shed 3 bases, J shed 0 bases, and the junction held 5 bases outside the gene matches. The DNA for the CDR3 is TGCGCCAGCAGCTCCGGACAGGGGGGGATGAACACTGAAGCTTTCTTT. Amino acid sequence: CASSSGQGGMNTEAFF.

In DNA, the CDR3 is TGCGCCAGCAGTGAGGGACATCCAAGCACAGATACGCAGTATTTT. Its translation: CASSEGHPSTDTQYF. V is TRBV5-1 and J is TRBJ2-3; the D gene is possibly TRBD1 (6 bases). Germline V gene data show CDR1 as SGHRS and CDR2 as YFSETQ. This CDR3 is 15 amino acids long. V dropped 5 bases and J dropped 0 bases, with 13 bases sitting between them.

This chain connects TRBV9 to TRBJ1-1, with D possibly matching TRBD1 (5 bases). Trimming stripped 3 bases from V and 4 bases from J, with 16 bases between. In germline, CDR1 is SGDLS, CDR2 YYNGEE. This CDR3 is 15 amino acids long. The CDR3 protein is CASSGAGRGGTEAFF. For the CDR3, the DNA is TGTGCCAGCAGCGGGGCCGGACGGGGGGGCACTGAAGCTTTCTTT.

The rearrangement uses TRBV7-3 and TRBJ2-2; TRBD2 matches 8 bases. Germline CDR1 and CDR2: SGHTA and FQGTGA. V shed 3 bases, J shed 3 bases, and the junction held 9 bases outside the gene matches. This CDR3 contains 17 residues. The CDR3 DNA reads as TGTGCCAGCAGCTTTACCCCCCAACTAGCGGACACCGGGGAGCTGTTTTTT. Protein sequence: CASSFTPQLADTGELFF.

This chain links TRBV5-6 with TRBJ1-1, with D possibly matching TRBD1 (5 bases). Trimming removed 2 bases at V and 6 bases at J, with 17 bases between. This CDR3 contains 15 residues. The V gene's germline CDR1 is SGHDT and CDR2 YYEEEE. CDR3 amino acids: CASSFLGKGTPEAFF. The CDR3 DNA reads TGTGCCAGCAGCTTTTTGGGAAAAGGGACTCCTGAAGCTTTCTTT.

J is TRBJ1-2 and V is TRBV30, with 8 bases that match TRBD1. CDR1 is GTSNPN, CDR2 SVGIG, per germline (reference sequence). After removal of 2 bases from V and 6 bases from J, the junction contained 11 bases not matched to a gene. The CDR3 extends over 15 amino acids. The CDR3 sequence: CAWSPRQGARDGYTF. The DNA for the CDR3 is TGTGCCTGGAGTCCCCGGCAGGGGGCGCGCGATGGCTACACCTTC.

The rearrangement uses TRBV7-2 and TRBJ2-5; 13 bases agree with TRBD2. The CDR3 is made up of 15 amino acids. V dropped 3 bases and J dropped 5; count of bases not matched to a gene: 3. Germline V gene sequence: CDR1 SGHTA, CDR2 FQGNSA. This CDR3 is CASSFGLAGVETQYF. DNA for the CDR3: TGTGCCAGCAGCTTTGGACTAGCGGGGGTGGAGACCCAGTACTTC.

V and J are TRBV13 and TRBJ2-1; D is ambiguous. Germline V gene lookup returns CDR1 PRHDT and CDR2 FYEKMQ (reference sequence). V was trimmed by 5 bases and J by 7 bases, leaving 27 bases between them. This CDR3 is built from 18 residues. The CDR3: CASSPFRLPWRNINEQFF. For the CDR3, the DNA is TGTGCCAGCAGCCCGTTTCGGCTACCTTGGAGAAATATTAATGAGCAGTTCTTC.

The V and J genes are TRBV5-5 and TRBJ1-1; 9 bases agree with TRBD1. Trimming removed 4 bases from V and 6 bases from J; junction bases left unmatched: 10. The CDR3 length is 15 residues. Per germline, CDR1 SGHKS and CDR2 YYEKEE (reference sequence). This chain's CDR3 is CASSLLGTGLAEAFF. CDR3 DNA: TGTGCCAGCAGCCTCCTCGGGACAGGGCTCGCTGAAGCTTTCTTT.

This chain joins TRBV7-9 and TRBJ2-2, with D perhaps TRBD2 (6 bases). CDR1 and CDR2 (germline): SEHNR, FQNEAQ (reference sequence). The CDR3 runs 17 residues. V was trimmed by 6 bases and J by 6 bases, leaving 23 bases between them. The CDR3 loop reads CASSLGRGGTGAGELFF. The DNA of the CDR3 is TGTGCCAGCAGTCTGGGGCGGGGAGGTACTGGCGCCGGGGAGCTGTTTTTT.

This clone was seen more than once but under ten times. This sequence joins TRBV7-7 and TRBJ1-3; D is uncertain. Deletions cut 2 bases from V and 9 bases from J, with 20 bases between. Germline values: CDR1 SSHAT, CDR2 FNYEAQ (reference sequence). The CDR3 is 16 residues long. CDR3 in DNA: TGTGCCAGCAGCTTACAGGCTGCCGGCCTATTGGGCACCATATATTTT. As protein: CASSLQAAGLLGTIYF.

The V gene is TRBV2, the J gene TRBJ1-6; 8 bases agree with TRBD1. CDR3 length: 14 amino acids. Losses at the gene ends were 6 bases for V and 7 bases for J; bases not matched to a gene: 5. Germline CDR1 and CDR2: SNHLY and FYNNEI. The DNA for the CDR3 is TGTGCCAGCAGCGAGACAGGGGAAAATTCACCCCTCCACTTT. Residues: CASSETGENSPLHF.

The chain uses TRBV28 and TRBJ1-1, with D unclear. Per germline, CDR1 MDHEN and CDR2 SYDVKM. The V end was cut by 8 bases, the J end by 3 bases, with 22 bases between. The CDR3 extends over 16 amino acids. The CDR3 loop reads CASGSRVWFSDTEAFF. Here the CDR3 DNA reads TGTGCCAGCGGGAGTAGGGTGTGGTTTTCGGACACTGAAGCTTTCTTT.

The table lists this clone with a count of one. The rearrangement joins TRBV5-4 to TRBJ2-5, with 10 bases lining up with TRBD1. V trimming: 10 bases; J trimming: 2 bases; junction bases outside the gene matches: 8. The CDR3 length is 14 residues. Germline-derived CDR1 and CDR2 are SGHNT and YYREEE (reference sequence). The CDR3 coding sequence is TGTGCCGGCCTCCGGGACAGGGGTCAAGAGACCCAGTACTTC. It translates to CAGLRDRGQETQYF. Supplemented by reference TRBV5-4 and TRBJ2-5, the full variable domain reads ETGVTQSPTHLIKTRGQQVTLRCSSQSGHNTVSWYQQALGQGPQFIFQYYREEENGRGNFPPRFSGLQFPNYSSELNVNALELDDSALYLCAGLRDRGQETQYFGPGTRLLVL.

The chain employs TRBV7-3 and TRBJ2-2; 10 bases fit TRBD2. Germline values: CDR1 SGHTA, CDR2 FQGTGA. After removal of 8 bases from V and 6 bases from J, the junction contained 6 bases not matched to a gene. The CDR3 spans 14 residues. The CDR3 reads CASSSGGAAGELFF. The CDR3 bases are TGTGCCAGCTCAAGCGGGGGGGCCGCCGGGGAGCTGTTTTTT.

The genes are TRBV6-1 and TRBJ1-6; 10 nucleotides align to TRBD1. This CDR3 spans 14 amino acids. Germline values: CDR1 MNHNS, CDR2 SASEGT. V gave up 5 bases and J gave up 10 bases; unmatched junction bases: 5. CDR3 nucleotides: TGTGCCAGCAGTATCGGGACAGGGGTGTCACCCCTCCACTTT. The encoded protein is CASSIGTGVSPLHF.

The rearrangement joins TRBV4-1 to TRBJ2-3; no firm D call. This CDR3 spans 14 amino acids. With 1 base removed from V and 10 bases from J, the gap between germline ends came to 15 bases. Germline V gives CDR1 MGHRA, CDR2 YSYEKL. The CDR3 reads CASSQALRQVAQYF. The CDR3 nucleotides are TGCGCCAGCAGCCAAGCGTTACGTCAGGTTGCGCAGTATTTT.

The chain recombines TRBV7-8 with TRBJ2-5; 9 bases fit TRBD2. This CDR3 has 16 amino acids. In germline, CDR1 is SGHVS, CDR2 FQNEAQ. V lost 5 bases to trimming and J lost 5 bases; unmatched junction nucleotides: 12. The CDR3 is CASSQAAGTSYETQYF. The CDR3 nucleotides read TGTGCCAGCAGCCAAGCCGCAGGGACTAGCTACGAGACCCAGTACTTC.

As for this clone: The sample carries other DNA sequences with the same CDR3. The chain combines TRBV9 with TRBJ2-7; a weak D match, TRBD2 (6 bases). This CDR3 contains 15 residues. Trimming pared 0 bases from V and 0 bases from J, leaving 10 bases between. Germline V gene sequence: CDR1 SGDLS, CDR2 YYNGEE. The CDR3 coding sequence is TGTGCCAGCAGCGTAGGAGCCGGGAGCTCCTACGAGCAGTACTTC. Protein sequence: CASSVGAGSSYEQYF.

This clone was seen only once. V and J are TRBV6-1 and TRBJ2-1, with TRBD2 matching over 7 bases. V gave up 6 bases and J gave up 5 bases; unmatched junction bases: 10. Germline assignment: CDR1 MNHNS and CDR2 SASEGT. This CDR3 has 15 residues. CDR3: CASSKTSEWNNEQFF. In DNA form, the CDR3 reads TGTGCCAGCAGCAAAACTAGCGAGTGGAACAATGAGCAGTTCTTC.

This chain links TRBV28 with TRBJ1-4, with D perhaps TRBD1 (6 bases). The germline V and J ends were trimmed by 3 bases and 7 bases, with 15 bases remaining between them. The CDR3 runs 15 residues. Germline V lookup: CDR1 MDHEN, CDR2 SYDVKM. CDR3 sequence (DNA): TGTGCCAGCAGTTTTTCGGGAAGGGGGGGTGAAAAACTGTTTTTT. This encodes CASSFSGRGGEKLFF.

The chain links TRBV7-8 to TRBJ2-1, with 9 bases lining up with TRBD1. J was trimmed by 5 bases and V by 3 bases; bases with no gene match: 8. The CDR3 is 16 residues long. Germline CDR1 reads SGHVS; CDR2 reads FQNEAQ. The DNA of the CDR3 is TGTGCCAGCAGCTTTGGGTCGGGACAGGGTAACAATGAGCAGTTCTTC. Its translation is CASSFGSGQGNNEQFF.

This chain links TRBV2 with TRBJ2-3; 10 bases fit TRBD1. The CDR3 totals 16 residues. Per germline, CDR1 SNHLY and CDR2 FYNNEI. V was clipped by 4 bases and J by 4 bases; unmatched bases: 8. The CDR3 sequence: CASSGPGQGFPDTQYF. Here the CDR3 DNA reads TGTGCCAGCAGTGGGCCGGGACAGGGGTTCCCAGATACGCAGTATTTT.

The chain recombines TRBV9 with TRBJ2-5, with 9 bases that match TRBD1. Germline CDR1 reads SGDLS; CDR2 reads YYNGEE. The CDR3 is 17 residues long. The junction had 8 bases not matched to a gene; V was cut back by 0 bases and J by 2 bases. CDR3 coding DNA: TGTGCCAGCAGCGTAGCTGAGGGACAGGGCCCTCAAGAGACCCAGTACTTC. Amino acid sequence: CASSVAEGQGPQETQYF.

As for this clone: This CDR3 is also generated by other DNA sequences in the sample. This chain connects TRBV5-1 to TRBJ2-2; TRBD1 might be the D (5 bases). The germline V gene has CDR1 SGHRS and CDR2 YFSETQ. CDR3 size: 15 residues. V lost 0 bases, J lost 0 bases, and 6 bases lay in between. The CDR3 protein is CASSLGGTNTGELFF. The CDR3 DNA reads TGCGCCAGCAGCTTGGGGGGCACGAACACCGGGGAGCTGTTTTTT.

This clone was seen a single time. The CDR3 region has the DNA TGTGCCAGCAGGACGGAGGGAAACACCATATATTTT. This codes for CASRTEGNTIYF. V is TRBV2 and J is TRBJ1-3; D is uncertain. V was cut by 6 bases and J by 4 bases, with 7 bases left in between. Germline CDR1 and CDR2: SNHLY and FYNNEI. CDR3 size: 12 residues.

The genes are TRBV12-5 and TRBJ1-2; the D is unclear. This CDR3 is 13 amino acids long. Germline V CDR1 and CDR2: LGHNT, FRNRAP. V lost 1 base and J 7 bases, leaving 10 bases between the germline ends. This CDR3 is CASGLASAGGYTF. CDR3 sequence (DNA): TGTGCTAGTGGTTTGGCCTCAGCGGGTGGCTACACCTTC.

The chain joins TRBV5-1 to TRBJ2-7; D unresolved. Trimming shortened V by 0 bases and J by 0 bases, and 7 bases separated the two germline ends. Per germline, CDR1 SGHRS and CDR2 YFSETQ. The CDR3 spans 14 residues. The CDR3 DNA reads TGCGCCAGCAGCTTGGACCCTAGCTCCTACGAGCAGTACGTC. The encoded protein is CASSLDPSSYEQYV.

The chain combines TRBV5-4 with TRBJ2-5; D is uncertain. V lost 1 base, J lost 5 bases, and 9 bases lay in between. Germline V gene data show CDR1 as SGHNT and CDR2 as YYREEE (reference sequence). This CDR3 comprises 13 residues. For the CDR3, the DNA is TGTGCCAGCAGCTTGTCTTCGAGGGAGACCCAGTACTTC. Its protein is CASSLSSRETQYF. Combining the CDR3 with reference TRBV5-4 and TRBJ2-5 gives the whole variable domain ETGVTQSPTHLIKTRGQQVTLRCSSQSGHNTVSWYQQALGQGPQFIFQYYREEENGRGNFPPRFSGLQFPNYSSELNVNALELDDSALYLCASSLSSRETQYFGPGTRLLVL.

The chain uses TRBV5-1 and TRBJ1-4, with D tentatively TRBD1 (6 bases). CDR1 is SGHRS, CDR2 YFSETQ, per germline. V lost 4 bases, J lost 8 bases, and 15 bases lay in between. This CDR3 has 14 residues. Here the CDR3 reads CASSQTGAEEKLFF. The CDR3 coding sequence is TGCGCCAGCAGCCAGACAGGCGCCGAAGAAAAACTGTTTTTT.